This TCR beta chain was sequenced in a study of OX40 agonist ivuxolimab in advanced cancers. As for the study more broadly: The costimulatory receptor OX40 (CD134) was targeted by ivuxolimab, a fully human IgG2 agonistic monoclonal antibody. Intravenous ivuxolimab was administered to patients every 2 weeks at six dose levels: 0.01, 0.1, 0.3, 1.5, 3 and 10 mg/kg. Among the approximately 54 dose-escalation patients, around 20 had hepatocellular carcinoma, roughly 15 melanoma, 9 renal cell carcinoma and 9 head and neck cancer. In the dose-escalation cohort, 70% to 85% of patients were male, and the mean age was approximately 60 years, with a range of roughly 23 to 85. Prior anti-PD-1, anti-PD-L1 or anti-CTLA-4 therapy was permitted, and checkpoint inhibitors had been received by less than 45% of dose-escalation patients. Partial responses occurred in three dose-escalation patients, of whom one had hepatocellular carcinoma and two had cutaneous melanoma. Peripheral TCRbeta sequencing was intended to test whether TCR sequence diversity was altered and clonal T-cell expansion was caused by ivuxolimab. The paper describes the monotherapy dose-escalation part (N of about 47 patients) of the phase I trial of ivuxolimab. The paper's findings and limits, for the study overall: Which antigens the clonally expanded peripheral T cells were specific for was not determined. Low levels of normalized T-cell clonal expansion were also shown by some nonresponding patients. On average, CD8+ T cells showed more expanded clones than CD4+ T cells after ivuxolimab. In partial responders in the 0.1-3.0 mg/kg groups, normalized peripheral clonal expansion was found to be among the lowest, especially among CD8+ T cells. At doses from 0.1 to 3.0 mg/kg, clonal expansion was seen in both CD4+ and CD8+ blood T cells between baseline and week 6.

Patients with a history of autoimmune disease or receiving systemic immunosuppression were excluded from the trial. Peripheral blood for TCR sequencing was drawn from every dose cohort at baseline, at cycle 4 day 1 and at cycle 7 day 1. The samples were drawn from a first-in-human, open-label, multicenter phase I dose-escalation trial of ivuxolimab. Adults with locally advanced or metastatic melanoma, renal cell, hepatocellular, or head and neck squamous cell carcinoma were enrolled in the trial. CD4+ and CD8+ T cells were sorted separately from peripheral blood before TCR sequencing. Genomic DNA was extracted from sorted cells for sequencing of the TCRbeta CDR3 region. The immunoSEQ Assay was used to sequence the TCRbeta CDR3 regions. TCRdb carries this immuneACCESS record with in-frame sequences only. Its versions omit some clonotypes, under half of them owing to an unresolved V gene in the studies checked, with the rest unexplained. The sample has around 74,000 clones on record, approximately 83% of them singletons. Of the sample, around 0.6% is held by the ten largest clones.

To note about this clone: Its antigen remains undetermined. Per-base quality was not reported, and no clone a single base away is much larger than it.

The germline V gene supplies CDR1 KGHSH and CDR2 LQKENI. V is reduced by 6 bases and J by 7 bases, leaving a spacing of 16 bases between them. From its cysteine to its phenylalanine, the CDR3 spans 13 amino acids. Only CDR3 DNA is held: 39 bases, read in frame from base 1. The chain uses TRBV18 and TRBJ2-7; a tentative D match to TRBD2 spans 6 bases. The material was CD4+ or CD8+ T cells sorted from blood, obtained in a trial of the OX40 agonist ivuxolimab. This receptor was identified in an adult with an advanced solid tumor such as melanoma, head and neck, liver or kidney cancer. The CDR3 protein is CASSPGRSGEQYF. The DNA sequence is as follows: TGTGCCAGCTCCCCCGGGAGATCGGGGGAGCAGTACTTC. Where the CDR3 stops, the reference TRBV18 and TRBJ2-7 genes take over; the full variable domain is NAGVMQNPRHLVRRRGQEARLRCSPMKGHSHVYWYRQLPEEGLKFMVYLQKENIIDESGMPKERFSAEFPKEGPSILRIQQVVRGDSAAYFCASSPGRSGEQYFGPGTRLTVT.